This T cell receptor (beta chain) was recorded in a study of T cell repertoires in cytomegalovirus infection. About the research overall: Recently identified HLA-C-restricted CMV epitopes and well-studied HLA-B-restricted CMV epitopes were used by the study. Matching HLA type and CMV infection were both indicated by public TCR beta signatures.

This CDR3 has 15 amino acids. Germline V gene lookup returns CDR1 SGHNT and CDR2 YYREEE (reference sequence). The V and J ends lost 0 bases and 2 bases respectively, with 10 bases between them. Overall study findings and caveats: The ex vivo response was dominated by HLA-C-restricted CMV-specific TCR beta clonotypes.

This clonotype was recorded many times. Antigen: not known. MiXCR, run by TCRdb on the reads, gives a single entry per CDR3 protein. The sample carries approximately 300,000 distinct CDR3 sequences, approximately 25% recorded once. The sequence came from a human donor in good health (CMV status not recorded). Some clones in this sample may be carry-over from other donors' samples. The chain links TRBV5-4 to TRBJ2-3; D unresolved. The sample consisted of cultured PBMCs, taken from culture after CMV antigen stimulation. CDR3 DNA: TGTGCCAGCAGCTTGGGTGGCATAAACACAGATACGCAGTATTTT. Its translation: CASSLGGINTDTQYF. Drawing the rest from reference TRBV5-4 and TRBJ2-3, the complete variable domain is ETGVTQSPTHLIKTRGQQVTLRCSSQSGHNTVSWYQQALGQGPQFIFQYYREEENGRGNFPPRFSGLQFPNYSSELNVNALELDDSALYLCASSLGGINTDTQYFGPGTRLTVL.